This TCR beta chain was documented in a study of cytomegalovirus exposure and HLA in healthy donors. Details on this clone: Its cognate antigen is unknown.

General observations from the study: A link between a missense DCLRE1C variant and TCR beta V- and J-gene trimming emerged from a later analysis. Cytomegalovirus-associated TCR beta chains were listed, numbering 150 to 200. Later on, an analysis showed TCR association rates differing by HLA locus, with DRB1 the most and HLA-C the fewest. Roughly uniform depth of sequencing across donors was assumed in presence/absence analyses.

It was with 60 Vbeta and 13 Jbeta primers that the PCR ran. Sequenced by immunoSEQ multiplex PCR; TCRdb stores in-frame clones only, minus some. This sample has just under 70,000 clones, with 70% to 90% found just once. The V and J ends lost 0 bases and 5 bases respectively, with 8 bases between them. Germline V gene sequence: CDR1 SGHRS, CDR2 YFSETQ. The CDR3 is made up of 13 amino acids. The chain couples TRBV5-1 to TRBJ1-2, with a possible D match to TRBD1 (5 bases). The clonotype originates from a human donor in good health. Sample: PBMCs. CDR3 sequence (DNA): TGCGCCAGCAGCTTGGAGGCAGGGTATGGCTACACCTTC. Its translation: CASSLEAGYGYTF.